This T cell receptor (beta chain) was captured in a study of T cell changes during pregnancy in multiple sclerosis. Some clones are missing from TCRdb's copy, which holds only in-frame ones; the method was immunoSEQ multiplex PCR. The sample records 35,000 to 55,000 clones, approximately 92% being singletons. V lost 6 bases, J lost 12 bases, and 7 bases stayed unmatched. The CDR3 totals 12 residues. Germline V lookup: CDR1 SNHLY, CDR2 FYNNEI. V usage is TRBV2 and J usage is TRBJ2-2; 7 positions agree with TRBD2. Sequencing used CD4+ T cells from peripheral blood mononuclear cells, obtained before pregnancy. The clonotype comes from a female donor with multiple sclerosis, enrolled in a pregnancy study. CDR3: CASRDRRGKLFF. In nucleotides, the CDR3 is TGTGCCAGCAGGGATAGGCGGGGGAAGCTGTTTTTT.